The rows below give T cell receptor beta chains drawn from one sample of a study of neoadjuvant anti-PD-1 for oral cavity cancer. Only in-frame clones appear in the TCRdb table, and some are missing; sequencing was by immunoSEQ multiplex PCR. The sample comprises some 61,000 clones, approximately 84% of which are singletons, and 3% to 3.5% rests with the top ten. The sequences come from PBMCs, collected after nivolumab (anti-PD-1) treatment. The receptors come from a person aged 40 to 85 with oral cavity squamous cell carcinoma. CDR3s leave out the opening cysteine and the closing phenylalanine or tryptophan.

v_gene | CDR3aa
TRBV7-8 | ASSLGRNTEAF
TRBV12-5 | ASQGQKNQPQH
TRBV18 | ASSPRQGTNEKLF
TRBV7-3 | ASSLSGANTYEQY
TRBV2 | ASRIRADSSYNEQF
TRBV6-1 | ASSESPVRTQY
TRBV2 | ASSIQGLDEQF
TRBV11-2 | ASSFQDSKAGELF
TRBV10-3 | AISEGQGGEKLF
TRBV4-2 | ASSQETSGSGYEQF
TRBV6-1 | ASSPGKTQY
TRBV30 | AYSGSNSYEQY
TRBV7-9 | ASSLGPQEGTEAF
TRBV28 | ASSGYRQAYEQY
TRBV6-5 | ASSYRGGAQNTEAF
TRBV5-1 | ASSLWGGPSNTGELF
TRBV30 | AWSPSLSYNEQF
TRBV6-6 | ASSYKGEQF
TRBV5-1 | ASSLKGQGASEQY
TRBV11-2 | ASSLSDGSQETQY
TRBV10-1 | ASSGTRRGRSYNEQF
TRBV4-1 | ASRGSTYEQY
TRBV2 | ASSGGVPNEKLF
TRBV4-2 | ASSQDLRISGTTDTQY
TRBV7-2 | ASSLAQGFRGNEQF
TRBV6-5 | ASSYRPPNYGYT
TRBV6-5 | ASTVQGGTGELF
TRBV7-8 | ASSLSDRGGYEQY
TRBV5-1 | ASSWEGTGELF
TRBV7-9 | ASSLRGLAAFGELF
TRBV5-1 | ASRRSIASSYNEQF
TRBV7-9 | ASSWDSTDTQY
TRBV7-9 | ASSLWVAGSTDTQY
TRBV28 | ASGTGGFSGYT
TRBV6-6 | ASSDQRDEQY
TRBV4-1 | ASSQGGRENYGYT
TRBV9 | ASSQSSGANVLT
TRBV6-1 | ASSEGTLIGTDTQY
TRBV7-6 | ASSLLSNYGYT
TRBV9 | ASSPGGWAEQY
TRBV9 | ASSVAGTVNTGELF
TRBV15 | ATSDQDRGNEKLF
TRBV9 | ASSTEQGPTEAF
TRBV7-6 | ASSPLGGTPGGNIQY
TRBV19 | ASRGATSEYNEQF
TRBV6-5 | ASSYAGTSELDTQY
TRBV6-5 | ASSYAAGGDQPQH
TRBV6-1 | ASNRQTTEAF
TRBV6-5 | ASSYSGSSSRDTQY
TRBV14 | ASSPASGRAIYTQY
TRBV6-1 | ASSDRITDTQY
TRBV5-1 | ASSPTESNQPQH
TRBV11-3 | ASSLGPTTDTQY
TRBV6-5 | ASSQGVYGYT
TRBV11-2 | ASSRGLAGGAGELF
TRBV6-5 | ASSSLIGTGELF
TRBV30 | AWLGQLNYGYT
TRBV2 | ASREETGAKNIQY
TRBV6-1 | ASTRALAGQPQH
TRBV12-2 | ASRLVVDRTYEQY